The T cell receptor beta chain described here comes from a study of T-cell memory formation after mild COVID-19. Across the whole study: TCR clusters were largely donor specific.

Study-level points and caveats: Some responding clones appeared in pre-infection memory, suggesting cross-reactive memory joined. What remained unconfirmed was the SARS-CoV-2 specificity of second-wave clones peaking on day 37.

This clonotype was seen a few times. The target antigen is unknown. Amplification by 5'RACE using constant-segment primers produced TCR alpha and TCR beta cDNA libraries that carried sample barcodes and UMIs. A single record per CDR3 protein comes from TCRdb applying MiXCR to the 5' RACE reads. Among approximately 300,000 distinct CDR3 sequences listed, approximately 7.6% were seen once. This CDR3 comprises 13 residues. V was pared by 0 bases and J by 5 bases, with 6 bases between. In germline, CDR1 is SGHRS, CDR2 YFSETQ. V is TRBV5-1 and J is TRBJ1-5; unclear D gene. The material sequenced was PBMCs or a T cell subset sorted from them (not recorded which). The receptor was isolated from a man between 18 and 29 years old who had mild COVID-19 (a few samples of this study predate the infection). Cell type and time point are not known. The CDR3 loop is CASSLASDQPQHF. CDR3 bases: TGCGCCAGCAGCTTGGCCAGCGATCAGCCCCAGCATTTT.